The clone carrying this T cell receptor beta chain was counted a few times. Its antigen remains unidentified. MiXCR, run by TCRdb on the 5' RACE reads, gives a single entry per CDR3 protein. In the table there are approximately 600,000 distinct CDR3 sequences, 7.5% to 10% of which are singletons. The sample belongs to a study of identical twins. The germline V and J ends were trimmed by 6 bases and 3 bases, with 15 bases remaining between them. The CDR3 has 13 amino acids. Looked up from germline, CDR1 is DFQATT and CDR2 is SNEGSKA (reference sequence). Study-level points and caveats: There were fewer insertions in abundant cord blood beta clonotypes, but memory repertoires showed no such pattern.

These data also formed part of another study, on yellow fever vaccine responses in identical twins.

Source material: PBMCs. V and J are TRBV20-1 and TRBJ2-7; D is perhaps TRBD1 (6 bases). This clonotype originated in a woman aged 18-29 years in good health. In nucleotides, the CDR3 is TGCAGTGCCAGTACAGGGAACCGCTACGAGCAGTACTTC. Its translation: CSASTGNRYEQYF.